This T cell receptor beta chain was identified during a study of T-cell reconstitution after alpha-beta-depleted transplantation in children. The TCRbeta library incorporated unique molecular identifiers. TCRdb reanalysed the PCR reads using MiXCR and keeps one entry per CDR3 protein. Among hundreds of thousands of distinct CDR3 sequences listed, 9.5% to 15% were seen once. CDR3 size: 12 residues. The V and J ends lost 3 bases and 13 bases respectively, with 15 bases between them. Germline-derived CDR1 and CDR2 are SGHTA and FQGTGA. Here the sequenced sample was PBMCs from the stem cell graft donor, taken from the stem cell graft. The chain combines TRBV7-3 with TRBJ1-1; maybe TRBD1 (5 bases). The TCR comes from a human donor who donated a stem cell graft to a child with combined immunodeficiency. The CDR3 spells CASSFSGTYVFF. CDR3 DNA: TGTGCCAGCAGCTTCTCCGGGACCTACGTTTTCTTT.